The T cell receptor beta chain described here comes from a study of shared clonotypes between healthy human individuals. TCRdb's copy holds only in-frame clones and misses some; the assay was immunoSEQ multiplex PCR. The table records more than 150,000 clones, 85% to 95% of them present only once. CDR3 size: 18 residues. Germline values: CDR1 MDHEN, CDR2 SYDVKM. The chain has TRBV28 and TRBJ2-5, with TRBD1 identical over 8 bases. Matching the DNA end better, TRBJ2-7 makes the J call doubtful. The sample was naive CD4+ T cells sorted from blood. The subset denotes: CD45RA+ positively selected. The receptor was isolated from a young woman in good health. The chain's CDR3 is CASSLIFWTGSALYEQYF. The CDR3 region has the DNA TGTGCCAGCAGTTTAATTTTCTGGACAGGGAGTGCCCTCTACGAGCAGTACTTC.